These 7 T cell receptor beta chains were all obtained from the same sample, sequenced in a study of T cells after yellow fever vaccination. TCRdb itself ran the 5' RACE reads through MiXCR, one entry per CDR3 protein. The profile shows a few hundred thousand distinct CDR3 sequences, about 5.2% of them singletons. Here the sequenced sample was CD4+ T cells sorted from PBMCs, taken on the day of the yellow fever booster vaccination. The origin of the receptors is a man in his late teens or twenties who received the YFV17D yellow fever vaccine.

This clonotype was observed at least ten times. CDR3 sequence (DNA): TGTGCCAGCAGCCACACAGATACGCAGTATTTT. This translates into CASSHTDTQYF. The chain combines TRBV7-2 with TRBJ2-3; D gene uncertain. V lost 5 bases, J lost 2 bases, and 2 bases lay in between. This CDR3 spans 11 amino acids. Germline V gene lookup returns CDR1 SGHTA and CDR2 FQGNSA.

V is TRBV7-3 and J is TRBJ2-1; the D gene is possibly TRBD1 (6 bases). The CDR3 spans 16 residues. Trimming stripped 1 base from V and 6 bases from J, with 16 bases between. From germline, CDR1 is SGHTA and CDR2 FQGTGA. CDR3 bases: TGTGCCAGCAGCTTAAGAGCGGACAGAGTGCCCAATGAGCAGTTCTTC. Amino acid sequence: CASSLRADRVPNEQFF.

This clonotype showed up just a few times. The chain has TRBV6-5 and TRBJ1-1; no firm D call. V lost 6 bases to trimming and J lost 1 base, with 9 bases between them. Looked up from germline, CDR1 is MNHEY and CDR2 is SVGAGI. The CDR3 has 13 residues. The CDR3 DNA follows: TGTGCCAGCAGGACGTCTGGGAACACTGAAGCTTTCTTT. Its translation is CASRTSGNTEAFF.

This clonotype was counted between two and nine times. This chain connects TRBV7-9 to TRBJ1-5, with D perhaps matching TRBD1 (5 bases). Between the trimmed V and J ends, which lost 4 bases and 0 bases, there was a span of 13 bases. Germline lookup yields CDR1 SEHNR and CDR2 FQNEAQ (reference sequence). The CDR3 loop spans 16 amino acids. The chain's CDR3 is CASSWGGAGSNQPQHF. The CDR3 region has the DNA TGTGCCAGCAGCTGGGGTGGGGCGGGTAGCAATCAGCCCCAGCATTTT.

This clonotype was recorded a few times. The gene calls are TRBV12-3 or TRBV12-4 and TRBJ1-6; D gene uncertain. The CDR3 covers 16 residues. Trimming removed 4 bases at V and 0 bases at J, with 10 bases between. As DNA, the CDR3 is TGTGCCAGCAGTTCCATCACGAGCTCCTATAATTCACCCCTCCACTTT. As protein: CASSSITSSYNSPLHF.

This clonotype was found once. A much bigger clone sits one base away, suggesting this may be a read error. This chain connects TRBV5-1 to TRBJ2-2; D tentatively reads TRBD1 or TRBD2 (5 bases each). This CDR3 region has 14 residues. The germline gives CDR1 SGHRS, CDR2 YFSETQ. CDR3 protein: CASSKDTNTGVLFF. For the CDR3, the DNA is TGCGCCAGCAGCAAGGACACGAACACCGGGGTGCTGTTTTTT.

This clonotype was detected only a few times. The gene calls are TRBV12-5 and TRBJ1-1, with D possibly matching TRBD1 (5 bases). CDR3 length: 15 residues. CDR1 is LGHNT, CDR2 FRNRAP, per germline. V was shortened by 0 bases and J by 6 bases, with 14 bases between the two germline ends. The CDR3 region is CASGLVSGRIPEAFF. The CDR3 bases are TGTGCTAGTGGTTTGGTATCGGGGCGGATTCCTGAAGCTTTCTTT.